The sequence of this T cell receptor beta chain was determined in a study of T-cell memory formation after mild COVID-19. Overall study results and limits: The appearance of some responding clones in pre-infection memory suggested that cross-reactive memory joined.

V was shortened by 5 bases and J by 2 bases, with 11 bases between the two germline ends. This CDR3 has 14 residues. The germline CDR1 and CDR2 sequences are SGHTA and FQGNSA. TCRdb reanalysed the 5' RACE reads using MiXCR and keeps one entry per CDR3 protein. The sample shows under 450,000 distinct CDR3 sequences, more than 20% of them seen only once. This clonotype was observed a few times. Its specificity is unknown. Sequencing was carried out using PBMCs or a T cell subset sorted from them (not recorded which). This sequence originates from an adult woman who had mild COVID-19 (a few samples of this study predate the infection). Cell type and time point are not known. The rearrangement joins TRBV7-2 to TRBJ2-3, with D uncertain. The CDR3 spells CASSPGPTTDTQYF. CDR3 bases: TGTGCCAGCAGCCCCGGGCCTACCACAGATACGCAGTATTTT.